This T cell receptor (beta chain) was sequenced in a study of CXCR3-negative and CXCR3-positive naive CD8 T cells. This CDR3 has 13 amino acids. UMI labels and 5' RACE were used to prepare the TRB cDNA libraries. For each CDR3 protein, TCRdb gives one entry from its re-call of the 5' RACE reads, without DNA. The sample features about 40,000 distinct CDR3 sequences, with about 8.4% in its top ten. The chain combines TRBV12-3 or TRBV12-4 with TRBJ2-7. This TCR was sampled from a human donor in good health. Some clones in this sample may be carry-over from other donors' samples. Material: memory CD8+ T cells from blood. This CDR3 is CASSLAPAYEQYF.